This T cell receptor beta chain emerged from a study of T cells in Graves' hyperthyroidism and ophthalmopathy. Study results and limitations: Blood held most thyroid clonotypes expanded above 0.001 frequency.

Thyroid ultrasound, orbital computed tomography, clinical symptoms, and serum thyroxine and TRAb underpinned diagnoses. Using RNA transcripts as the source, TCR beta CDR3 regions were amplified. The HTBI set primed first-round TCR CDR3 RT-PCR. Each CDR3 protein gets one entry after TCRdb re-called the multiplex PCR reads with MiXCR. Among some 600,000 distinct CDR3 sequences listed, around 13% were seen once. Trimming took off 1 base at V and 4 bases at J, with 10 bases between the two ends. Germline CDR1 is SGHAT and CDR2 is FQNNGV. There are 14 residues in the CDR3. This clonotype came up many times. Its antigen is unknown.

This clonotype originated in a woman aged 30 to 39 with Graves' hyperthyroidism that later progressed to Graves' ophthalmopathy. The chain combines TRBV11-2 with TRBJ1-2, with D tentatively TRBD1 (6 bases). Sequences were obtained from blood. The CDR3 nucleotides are TGTGCCAGCAGCTTAGTGCAGGGGAGCTATGGCTACACCTTC. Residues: CASSLVQGSYGYTF.